This T cell receptor beta chain was obtained from a study of shared clonotypes between healthy human individuals. The study, taken as a whole, reports: Specimens sampled were limited to blood, with tissue repertoires likely differing. Between a handful of donors, naive CD4 clonotypes were shared at a level of around 4.8%. Among donors, the sharing of clonotypes was expected to be influenced by sequencing depth.

This CDR3 has 14 amino acids. The ends were cut back, 4 bases at V and 0 bases at J, with 7 bases in the middle. Germline V gives CDR1 MNHEY, CDR2 SMNVEV (reference sequence). Measured with immunoSEQ multiplex PCR; TCRdb has only the in-frame clones, and not every one. The sample has hundreds of thousands of clones; 80% to 95% are singletons. A note on this clone: Its antigen is unknown.

Naive CD8 isolation took CD45RO-negative cells positively selected for CCR7 and excluded terminally differentiated effector memory CD45RA+ cells. Donation came from healthy HIV-negative adults that had no recent acute infections or vaccinations. The origin of this receptor is a man aged 25-45 years in good health. Sequenced sample: naive CD8+ T cells sorted from blood. The genes are TRBV27 and TRBJ1-5; D not certain. The CDR3 reads CASSSRNSNQPQHF. The CDR3, as DNA: TGTGCCAGCAGTTCCCGCAATAGCAATCAGCCCCAGCATTTT.